Following are 12 T cell receptor beta chains from one sample sequenced in a study of beta chain features in type 1 diabetes. Whole-study results and caveats: Researchers report that Type 1 diabetes patients had moderately but significantly shorter TCRB CDR3s across all four CD4+ subsets.

Expressed TCRB transcripts got sequenced, as all isolated RNA was reverse transcribed. Clones were sequenced by immunoSEQ multiplex PCR, and TCRdb holds only the in-frame ones, with some missing. The table includes about 650,000 clones, roughly 12% detected once. No antigens are known for them. Sequenced material: naive CD4+ T cells from blood. These receptor sequences come from a man between 25 and 39 years old with type 1 diabetes.

This clone was counted a few times. The chain uses TRBV18 and TRBJ2-1; D ambiguous. The CDR3 sequence is 15 residues long. Germline CDR1 is KGHSH and CDR2 is LQKENI. V lost 3 bases, J lost 1 base, and 10 bases lay in between. For the CDR3, the DNA is TGTGCCAGCTCACCCCAAAAGCGATCCTACAATGAGCAGTTCTTC. As protein: CASSPQKRSYNEQFF.

The chain has TRBV28 and TRBJ2-5; possibly TRBD1 for D (5 bases). Germline V gene sequence: CDR1 MDHEN, CDR2 SYDVKM. With 2 bases removed from V and 2 bases from J, the gap between germline ends came to 9 bases. The CDR3 totals 14 residues. Here the CDR3 DNA reads TGTGCCAGCAGTTTAGTGGGGCCGCAAGAGACCCAGTACTTC. It yields the protein CASSLVGPQETQYF. The variable domain in full, completed from reference TRBV28 and TRBJ2-5, reads DVKVTQSSRYLVKRTGEKVFLECVQDMDHENMFWYRQDPGLGLRLIYFSYDVKMKEKGDIPEGYSVSREKKERFSLILESASTNQTSMYLCASSLVGPQETQYFGPGTRLLVL.

Only a few counts were recorded for this clone. This chain joins TRBV19 and TRBJ1-1; 9 bases agree with TRBD1. Looked up from germline, CDR1 is LNHDA and CDR2 is SQIVND (reference sequence). This CDR3 contains 15 residues. J gave up 3 bases and V 10 bases, and 12 bases lay outside the gene matches. CDR3: CATRDRDPGDTEAFF. The CDR3 coding sequence is TGTGCCACCCGGGACAGGGACCCCGGAGACACTGAAGCTTTCTTT.

The chain joins TRBV19 to TRBJ1-1; D unclear. V was shortened by 2 bases and J by 1 base, with 5 bases between the two germline ends. The CDR3 spans 13 residues. CDR1 LNHDA and CDR2 SQIVND come from the germline V gene (reference sequence). The CDR3 DNA sequence: TGTGCCAGTAGTATACAAGCGAACACTGAAGCTTTCTTT. It yields the protein CASSIQANTEAFF. Using reference TRBV19 and TRBJ1-1 for the parts outside the CDR3, the full variable domain is DGGITQSPKYLFRKEGQNVTLSCEQNLNHDAMYWYRQDPGQGLRLIYYSQIVNDFQKGDIAEGYSVSREKKESFPLTVTSAQKNPTAFYLCASSIQANTEAFFGQGTRLTVV.

This clone was counted only a few times. The V call is TRBV7-9, the J call TRBJ2-7; TRBD1 matches 8 bases. In germline, CDR1 is SEHNR, CDR2 FQNEAQ (reference sequence). The CDR3 extends over 15 amino acids. V gave up 5 bases and J gave up 3 bases; unmatched junction bases: 9. CDR3 region: CASSQWTGPLYEQYF. CDR3 sequence (DNA): TGTGCCAGCAGCCAGTGGACAGGGCCCCTCTACGAGCAGTACTTC.

With regard to this clone: The same CDR3 is also encoded by other DNA sequences in this sample. This sequence joins TRBV4-3 and TRBJ1-4; 9 bases fit TRBD1. V lost 3 bases, J lost 8 bases, and 4 bases stayed unmatched. CDR1 is LGHNA, CDR2 YSLEER, per germline. This CDR3 contains 14 residues. The DNA of the CDR3 is TGCGCCAGCAGCCAGGACAGGGGAAGGGAAAAACTGTTTTTT. Protein product: CASSQDRGREKLFF.

This clone was seen a few times. V is TRBV29-1 and J is TRBJ1-4, with TRBD1 matching 12 bases. The CDR3 spans 16 residues. V gave up 7 bases and J gave up 12 bases; unmatched junction bases: 18. The V gene's germline CDR1 is SQVTM and CDR2 ANQGSEA. CDR3 nucleotides: TGCAGCGCCAGGCATCCCGAACCGGGACAGGGGGCCGAACTGTTTTTT. It codes for CSARHPEPGQGAELFF.

V and J are TRBV2 and TRBJ1-3, with D unresolved. Germline V gene sequence: CDR1 SNHLY, CDR2 FYNNEI. V was clipped by 11 bases and J by 0 bases, with 11 bases between them. CDR3 length equals 13 residues. The CDR3 spells CAGGSFSGNTIYF. The DNA of the CDR3 is TGTGCCGGCGGTTCATTCTCTGGAAACACCATATATTTT.

This clone was seen a handful of times. The chain is built from TRBV29-1 and TRBJ1-1; no firm D call. The V gene lost 3 bases and the J gene lost 2 bases, with 10 bases spanning the gap. The CDR3 runs 13 residues. CDR1 SQVTM and CDR2 ANQGSEA come from the germline V gene. The DNA for the CDR3 is TGCAGCGTTGAGGCAGGCCTAAACACTGAAGCTTTCTTT. Protein product: CSVEAGLNTEAFF.

The chain combines TRBV7-6 with TRBJ2-1; D perhaps matches TRBD1 (6 bases). Germline V gene sequence: CDR1 SGHVS, CDR2 FNYEAQ. The ends were cut back, 1 base at V and 10 bases at J, with 20 bases in the middle. This CDR3 contains 16 residues. CDR3: CASSLGWTAYPGEQFF. CDR3 coding DNA: TGTGCCAGCAGCTTAGGTTGGACAGCTTACCCTGGGGAGCAGTTCTTC.

This clone turned up a few times. CDR3 protein: CASSLASREGELFF. The CDR3 nucleotides are TGTGCCAGCAGCTTAGCTAGTCGGGAAGGGGAGCTGTTTTTT. The chain uses TRBV7-6 and TRBJ2-2; possibly TRBD2 for D (5 bases). The germline CDR1 and CDR2 sequences are SGHVS and FNYEAQ. With 0 bases removed from V and 8 bases from J, the gap between germline ends came to 10 bases. This CDR3 has 14 residues.

This clone has just a few counts. V gene TRBV18 combines with J gene TRBJ1-2; D remains unclear. Germline loops: CDR1 KGHSH, CDR2 LQKENI. Trimming removed 0 bases from V and 13 bases from J, with 15 bases in between. This CDR3 spans 13 amino acids. CDR3 coding DNA: TGTGCCAGCTCACCACCGAGTCATTGGGGATGCACCTTC. Translated: CASSPPSHWGCTF.